The rows below give T cell receptor beta chains drawn from one sample of a study of identifying expanded T cells in peripheral blood. Here immunoSEQ multiplex PCR was the method, and the copy in TCRdb shows in-frame clones only, minus some. The sample shows over 85,000 clones, around 88% of them seen only once. Material: blood. The origin of the receptors is a person aged 18-69 years in good health. Both conserved end residues are part of each CDR3. A D gene is named only where the DNA matches it firmly. Clone sizes are given selectively: once, few, many, or a class where the clone is expanded.

J gene,D gene,V gene,clone size,CDR3 protein,CDR3 DNA
TRBJ2-7,TRBD2,TRBV28,NA,CASSRTSGPRYEQYF,TGTGCCAGCAGTCGGACTAGCGGGCCGCGCTACGAGCAGTACTTC
TRBJ1-1,NA,TRBV4-1,NA,CASSQAGVGTEAFF,TGCGCCAGCAGCCAAGCAGGGGTTGGCACTGAAGCTTTCTTT
TRBJ1-4,NA,TRBV5-4,NA,CASSLAQFSEKLFF,TGTGCCAGCAGCTTGGCCCAGTTTAGTGAAAAACTGTTTTTT
TRBJ2-5,TRBD1,TRBV29-1,NA,CSVGTGQETQYF,TGCAGCGTGGGGACAGGGCAAGAGACCCAGTACTTC
TRBJ2-2,NA,TRBV9,NA,CASSPRTVNTGELFF,TGTGCCAGCAGCCCTCGGACGGTGAACACCGGGGAGCTGTTTTTT
TRBJ2-5,NA,TRBV6-1,once,CASITGLFQETQYF,TGTGCCAGCATTACTGGACTGTTCCAAGAGACCCAGTACTTC
TRBJ1-6,NA,TRBV6-6,NA,CASSYWQEGYSPLHF,TGTGCCAGCAGTTATTGGCAGGAGGGATACTCACCCCTCCACTTT
TRBJ1-6,TRBD1,TRBV7-9,NA,CASRQTGRNSPLHF,TGTGCCAGCAGACAGACAGGGCGTAATTCACCCCTCCACTTT
TRBJ2-6,NA,TRBV7-2,NA,CASSSEGRGSGANVLTF,TGTGCCAGCAGCTCCGAGGGCAGGGGATCTGGGGCCAACGTCCTGACTTTC
TRBJ2-1,NA,TRBV28,NA,CASSPSLWPYNEQFF,TGTGCCAGCAGCCCAAGTTTGTGGCCCTACAATGAGCAGTTCTTC
TRBJ1-5,NA,TRBV9,NA,CASSQGGVGDQPQHF,TGTGCCAGCAGCCAAGGGGGGGTTGGGGATCAGCCCCAGCATTTT
TRBJ2-7,TRBD2,TRBV28,NA,CASSLSGTSGSKWSYEQYF,TGTGCCAGCAGTTTATCCGGGACTAGCGGGAGTAAGTGGTCCTACGAGCAGTACTTC
TRBJ2-7,TRBD1,TRBV6-1,few,CASGQVLYEQYF,TGTGCCAGCGGACAGGTACTCTACGAGCAGTACTTC
TRBJ2-1,NA,TRBV21-1,NA,CASSKATGSRPPNYNEQFF,TGTGCCAGCAGCAAAGCCACGGGGTCCAGGCCACCCAACTACAATGAGCAGTTCTTC
TRBJ1-2,NA,TRBV5-1,NA,CASSLKQGLDGYTF,TGCGCCAGCAGCTTAAAACAGGGTCTGGATGGCTACACCTTC
TRBJ2-3,TRBD2,TRBV7-3,NA,CASSPFGGVTDTQYF,TGTGCCAGCAGCCCTTTTGGGGGGGTCACAGATACGCAGTATTTT
TRBJ2-2,NA,TRBV9,NA,CASSVAVWEGELFF,TGTGCCAGCAGCGTAGCGGTTTGGGAGGGGGAGCTGTTTTTT
TRBJ1-4,NA,TRBV9,NA,CASSVAVGGGEKLFF,TGTGCCAGCAGCGTAGCTGTGGGGGGAGGGGAAAAACTGTTTTTT
TRBJ1-5,NA,TRBV6-1,once,CASTEAVLKVYSNQPQHF,TGTGCCAGCACCGAAGCCGTCCTAAAAGTCTATAGCAATCAGCCCCAGCATTTT
TRBJ1-4,NA,TRBV6-5,NA,CASRRTSGGEKLFF,TGTGCCAGCAGGAGGACCTCCGGTGGGGAAAAACTGTTTTTT
TRBJ1-1,NA,TRBV27,NA,CASSPGPVNTEAFF,TGTGCCAGCAGCCCGGGACCGGTTAACACTGAAGCTTTCTTT
TRBJ1-1,NA,TRBV5-6,once,CASSFRVGGTEAFF,TGTGCCAGCAGCTTCAGGGTGGGGGGCACTGAAGCTTTCTTT
TRBJ2-7,TRBD1,TRBV6-6,NA,CASSSPDSGQGYEQYF,TGTGCCAGCAGTTCGCCCGATTCGGGACAGGGCTACGAGCAGTACTTC
TRBJ2-3,TRBD2,TRBV5-5,NA,CASSLRPSGRDTQYF,TGTGCCAGCAGCTTGAGGCCTAGCGGGAGGGATACGCAGTATTTT
TRBJ1-2,NA,TRBV4-3,NA,CASSQDRMGNYGYTF,TGCGCCAGCAGCCAAGATCGGATGGGAAACTATGGCTACACCTTC
TRBJ2-2,NA,TRBV4-1,NA,CASSRTKNTGELFF,TGCGCCAGCAGCCGGACAAAAAACACCGGGGAGCTGTTTTTT
TRBJ1-3,TRBD1,TRBV10-3,NA,CAISGYRGSGNTIYF,TGTGCCATCAGTGGATACAGGGGTTCCGGAAACACCATATATTTT
TRBJ1-6,NA,TRBV7-2,once,CASSLRETYNSPLHF,TGTGCCAGCAGCTTAAGGGAGACCTATAATTCACCCCTCCACTTT
TRBJ2-1,TRBD2,TRBV19,NA,CASSIGTSGRHNEQFF,TGTGCCAGTAGTATAGGGACTAGCGGGAGACACAATGAGCAGTTCTTC
TRBJ1-5,NA,TRBV2,NA,CASSEEGDTINQPQHF,TGTGCCAGCAGTGAAGAGGGGGACACAATCAATCAGCCCCAGCATTTT
TRBJ1-2,NA,TRBV4-3,NA,CASSQDRSGMYYGYTF,TGCGCCAGCAGCCAAGATCGTTCAGGGATGTACTATGGCTACACCTTC
TRBJ2-3,TRBD2,TRBV2,once,CASRATSGGSDTQYF,TGTGCCAGCAGGGCGACTAGCGGGGGGTCAGATACGCAGTATTTT
TRBJ2-3,TRBD2,TRBV14,NA,CASSQGLGGRADTQYF,TGTGCCAGCAGCCAAGGGCTGGGCGGGAGGGCAGATACGCAGTATTTT
TRBJ1-5,NA,TRBV19,NA,CASRLDTRGNQPQHF,TGTGCCAGTAGATTAGACACTCGGGGGAATCAGCCCCAGCATTTT
TRBJ1-5,TRBD1,TRBV18,NA,CASSPLQGDQPQHF,TGTGCCAGCTCACCACTTCAGGGGGATCAGCCCCAGCATTTT